These T cell receptor beta chains were read from a single sample in a study of blood T cell repertoires in COVID-19. Using immunoSEQ multiplex PCR, the repertoire was profiled, and TCRdb retains in-frame clones only, with some absent. The sample includes over 100,000 clones, 81% seen only once; the top ten take about 10%. Sample: peripheral blood. The receptor source for this set is a human donor in a cohort sampled during active COVID-19. Both conserved end residues are part of each CDR3. Fields, in order: V gene, CDR3 length, CDR3 protein.

TRBV6-5,14,CASSRGEHSYEQYF
TRBV10-3,17,CAISGTPRGRANYGYTF
TRBV27,14,CASRGQANTGELFF
TRBV28,15,CASSAPAETNTEAFF
TRBV6-5,13,CANSQGAGQPQHF
TRBV2,17,CASSYPGTGGSTDTQYF
TRBV19,13,CASTQHSNQPQHF
TRBV28,13,CAGRGYSNQPQHF
TRBV7-3,16,CASSLTSGGGFTEAFF
TRBV5-4,15,CASSFADRGLSPLHF
TRBV7-9,13,CASSSQGNTEAFF
TRBV30,13,CAWDREWITEAFF
TRBV19,17,CASSRPGQGGWSSPLHF
TRBV7-2,14,CASSLVRGYTEAFF
TRBV9,18,CASSPRGDRVWEDTEAFF
TRBV6-5,15,CASRRLRTSTDTQYF
TRBV13,15,CASSSGGPAYTGYTF
TRBV5-1,15,CASSERGQGGTEAFF
TRBV28,16,CASSLLSGRNSYEQYF
TRBV18,16,CASSPRSQNMGGEQYF
TRBV5-1,15,CASSSTPGQGREQYF
TRBV3-1/TRBV3-2,15,CASSPAGLAYSEQYF
TRBV19,15,CASSMDLQGKNIQYF
TRBV9,17,CASSVGNPGRGNTEAFF
TRBV11-2,15,CASSLDWRGDYEQYF
TRBV6-1,17,CASSVEVPSHMNTEAFF
TRBV4-1,15,CASSRGLADQETQYF
TRBV20-1,11,CSAEANNEQFF
TRBV5-1,16,CASSLVARQGYYGYTF
TRBV5-1,14,CASSFEDSGNTIYF
TRBV6-5,15,CASSRPGTTNSPLHF